The 2 T cell receptor beta chains reported below all come from one sample, sequenced in a study of CD8+ T cells in alopecia areata. Sequencing templates came from extracted RNA that was reverse transcribed into cDNA. Sequencing was performed with immunoSEQ multiplex PCR; in TCRdb, only in-frame clones are kept and a portion is missing. The data hold fewer than 150,000 clones, with approximately 53% observed a single time. The sequenced sample was CD4+ T cells sorted from blood, obtained at week 0. The origin of the receptors is a human donor with alopecia areata.

The table lists this clone with a few counts. The gene calls are TRBV27 and TRBJ1-2; 7 nucleotides line up with TRBD1. Germline V CDR1 and CDR2: MNHEY, SMNVEV (reference sequence). After removal of 0 bases from V and 2 bases from J, the junction contained 0 bases not matched to a gene. This CDR3 has 14 amino acids. This CDR3 is CASSLSGGNYGYTF. The CDR3 bases are TGTGCCAGCAGTTTATCAGGGGGCAACTATGGCTACACCTTC.

The chain uses TRBV30 and TRBJ2-7, with 11 nucleotides matching TRBD2. J lost 2 bases, V lost 0 bases, and 9 bases had no gene match. The germline CDR1 and CDR2 sequences are GTSNPN and SVGIG (reference sequence). The CDR3 extends over 17 amino acids. The CDR3 DNA sequence: TGTGCCTGGAGTGTACAGGGAGCGGGACTAGCGGCCTACGAGCAGTACTTC. Translated: CAWSVQGAGLAAYEQYF. Full variable domain (rest looked up from reference TRBV30 and TRBJ2-7): SQTIHQWPATLVQPVGSPLSLECTVEGTSNPNLYWYRQAAGRGLQLLFYSVGIGQISSEVPQNLSASRPQDRQFILSSKKLLLSDSGFYLCAWSVQGAGLAAYEQYFGPGTRLTVT.